This T cell receptor beta chain appears in the sequencing data of a study of blood T cell repertoires in COVID-19. Study-level background: Researchers got acute and convalescent COVID-19 samples from the United States, Italy and Spain.

Trimming at V came to 5 bases and at J to 8 bases, leaving 8 bases not matched to a gene. The CDR3 is made up of 14 amino acids. The germline CDR1 and CDR2 sequences are MDHEN and SYDVKM. Only in-frame clones appear in the TCRdb table, and some are missing; sequencing was by immunoSEQ multiplex PCR. This sample has some 290,000 clones, with roughly 90% found just once. The sample comprised peripheral blood. The gene calls are TRBV28 and TRBJ1-4; TRBD1 agrees at 7 bases. The source is a woman aged 30 to 39 with COVID-19, enrolled during active disease. CDR3 region: CASSQTGNGEKLFF. CDR3 bases: TGTGCCAGCAGTCAGACAGGGAACGGGGAAAAACTGTTTTTT.